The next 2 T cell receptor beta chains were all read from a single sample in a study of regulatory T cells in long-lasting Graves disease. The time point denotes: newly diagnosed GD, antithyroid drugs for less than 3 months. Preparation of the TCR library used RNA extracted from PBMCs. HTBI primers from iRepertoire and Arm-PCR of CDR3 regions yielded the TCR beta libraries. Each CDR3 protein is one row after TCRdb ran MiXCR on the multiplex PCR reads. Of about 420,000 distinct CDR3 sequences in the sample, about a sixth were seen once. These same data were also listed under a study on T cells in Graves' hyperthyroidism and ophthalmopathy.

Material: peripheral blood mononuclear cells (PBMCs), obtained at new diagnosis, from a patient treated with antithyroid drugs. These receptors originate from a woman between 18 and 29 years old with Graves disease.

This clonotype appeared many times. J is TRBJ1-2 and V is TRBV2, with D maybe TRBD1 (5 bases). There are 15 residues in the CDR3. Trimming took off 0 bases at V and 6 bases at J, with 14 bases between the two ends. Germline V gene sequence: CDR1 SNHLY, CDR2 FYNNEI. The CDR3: CASSEARAGLDGYTF. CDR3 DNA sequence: TGTGCCAGCAGTGAAGCGAGGGCAGGGCTAGATGGCTACACCTTC.

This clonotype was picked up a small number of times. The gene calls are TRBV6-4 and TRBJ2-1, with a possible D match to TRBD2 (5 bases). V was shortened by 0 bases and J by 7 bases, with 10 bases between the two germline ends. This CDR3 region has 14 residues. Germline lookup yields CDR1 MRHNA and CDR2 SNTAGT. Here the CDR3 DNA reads TGTGCCAGCAGTGACTCTCTAGCATCAAATGAGCAGTTCTTC. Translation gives CASSDSLASNEQFF.